This is a list of T cell receptor beta chains from one sample in a study of blood T cell repertoires in COVID-19. Libraries were prepared by immunoSEQ multiplex PCR; TCRdb keeps only in-frame clonotypes and omits some of them. Found here are 310,000 or so clones, 75% to 95% of them singletons; the top ten hold roughly 1.1%. The sample comprised PBMCs or T cells enriched from blood (not recorded which). Receptor source: a woman aged 25 to 39 who had recovered from COVID-19. Each CDR3 is given with its conserved first and last residue. A D gene is named only where the DNA matches it firmly. For some rows the clone size is stated as once, few or many, or as a class when expanded; others skip it.

V gene	J gene	clone size	D gene	CDR3 protein	CDR3 DNA
TRBV4-3	TRBJ2-3	.	.	CASSQDIPSASTDTQYF	TGCGCCAGCAGCCAAGATATTCCTAGCGCAAGCACAGATACGCAGTATTTT
TRBV6-5	TRBJ1-1	.	.	CASSNTGIEAFF	TGTGCCAGCAGTAATACAGGGATTGAAGCTTTCTTT
TRBV5-4	TRBJ2-1	.	TRBD1	CASSFDRGSYNEQFF	TGTGCCAGCAGTTTTGACAGGGGTTCCTACAATGAGCAGTTCTTC
TRBV5-1	TRBJ1-1	few	TRBD1	CASSRDLDRESEAFF	TGCGCCAGCAGCAGAGATCTAGACAGGGAATCTGAAGCTTTCTTT
TRBV11-2	TRBJ1-2	.	.	CASSSEAYGYTF	TGTGCCAGCAGCTCCGAGGCCTATGGCTACACCTTC
TRBV18	TRBJ2-1	.	TRBD2	CASSPPLAGGPRDNEQFF	TGTGCCAGCTCACCACCGCTAGCGGGAGGTCCACGCGACAATGAGCAGTTCTTC
TRBV6-2/TRBV6-3	TRBJ2-1	.	TRBD2	CASSSVGLAGRPYNEQFF	TGTGCCAGCAGTTCCGTCGGACTAGCGGGGCGTCCCTACAATGAGCAGTTCTTC
TRBV28	TRBJ2-2	once	TRBD1	CASDRGNTGELFF	TGTGCCAGCGACAGGGGGAACACCGGGGAGCTGTTTTTT
TRBV27	TRBJ2-7	.	TRBD2	CASSLGGGITYEQYF	TGTGCCAGCAGTTTAGGGGGGGGTATTACCTACGAGCAGTACTTC
TRBV10-3	TRBJ1-2	.	.	CAISESMAQGGYTF	TGTGCCATCAGTGAGTCTATGGCCCAGGGAGGCTACACCTTC
TRBV6-5	TRBJ1-1	.	.	CASSYSGGEAFF	TGTGCCAGCAGTTACTCTGGAGGTGAAGCTTTCTTT
TRBV5-4	TRBJ2-7	.	TRBD2	CASSPSGRGEQYF	TGTGCCAGCAGCCCAAGCGGGAGAGGTGAGCAGTACTTC
TRBV9	TRBJ1-5	.	TRBD1	CASSAGTGGINQPQHF	TGTGCCAGCAGCGCCGGGACAGGGGGGATCAATCAGCCCCAGCATTTT
TRBV27	TRBJ2-7	.	TRBD1	CASRINAGTGGPEQYF	TGTGCCAGCAGAATCAACGCCGGGACAGGGGGCCCCGAGCAGTACTTC
TRBV30	TRBJ1-5	.	.	CAWSTLGSNQPQHF	TGTGCCTGGAGCACCCTCGGGAGCAATCAGCCCCAGCATTTT
TRBV2	TRBJ2-7	.	.	CASRTGSYEQYF	TGTGCCAGCAGGACAGGTTCCTACGAGCAGTACTTC
TRBV7-3	TRBJ1-3	.	.	CASSLGSSGNTIYF	TGTGCCAGCAGCTTAGGCAGCTCTGGAAACACCATATATTTT
TRBV6-2/TRBV6-3	TRBJ2-1	.	TRBD2	CASSWTSGISYNEQFF	TGTGCCAGCAGTTGGACTAGCGGGATCTCCTACAATGAGCAGTTCTTC
TRBV18	TRBJ2-1	.	TRBD2	CASSPGTSVNEQFF	TGTGCCAGCTCACCAGGGACTAGCGTCAATGAGCAGTTCTTC
TRBV11-2	TRBJ1-3	.	.	CASSLDSGFGNTIYF	TGTGCCAGCAGCTTAGATTCAGGGTTTGGAAACACCATATATTTT
TRBV6-1	TRBJ2-1	.	TRBD2	CASSEIAGSNEQFF	TGTGCCAGCAGTGAAATAGCGGGTAGCAATGAGCAGTTCTTC
TRBV15	TRBJ2-1	many	.	CATSRDGQKEQFF	TGTGCCACCAGCAGAGATGGGCAGAAAGAGCAGTTCTTC
TRBV7-2	TRBJ1-4	.	.	CASSLFGLGAAKREKLFF	TGTGCCAGCAGCTTATTTGGACTGGGCGCGGCGAAGAGGGAAAAACTGTTTTTT
TRBV4-3	TRBJ1-1	.	.	CASSPITQGTEAFF	TGCGCCAGCAGCCCCATTACCCAGGGTACTGAAGCTTTCTTT
TRBV19	TRBJ2-7	.	.	CASVKGANSEQYF	TGTGCCAGTGTTAAGGGAGCCAACTCCGAGCAGTACTTC
TRBV4-2	TRBJ2-5	.	TRBD2	CASSQGLAGGFETQYF	TGTGCCAGCAGCCAAGGATTAGCGGGAGGGTTCGAGACCCAGTACTTC
TRBV4-3	TRBJ1-5	.	.	CASSQDRRGGNQPQHF	TGCGCCAGCAGCCAAGATAGGCGGGGGGGCAATCAGCCCCAGCATTTT
TRBV5-6	TRBJ2-7	once	.	CASSSQGPLEQYF	TGTGCCAGCAGCTCACAGGGACCGCTCGAGCAGTACTTC
TRBV28	TRBJ2-5	.	.	CASSLAGVNQETQYF	TGTGCCAGCAGCTTAGCCGGGGTCAACCAAGAGACCCAGTACTTC
TRBV19	TRBJ2-1	.	.	CASAPRPYNEQFF	TGTGCCAGTGCCCCGCGCCCCTACAATGAGCAGTTCTTC
TRBV19	TRBJ2-1	few	TRBD2	CASSFSRTSIEQFF	TGTGCCAGTAGTTTCTCCCGGACTAGCATTGAGCAGTTCTTC
TRBV5-5	TRBJ2-7	.	.	CASSLDGYEQYF	TGTGCCAGCAGCTTGGACGGCTACGAGCAGTACTTC
TRBV19	TRBJ1-4	.	.	CASTTPDYGGKLFF	TGTGCCAGTACCACACCTGACTACGGAGGTAAACTGTTTTTT
TRBV5-1	TRBJ1-2	.	TRBD1	CASSRQGADYGYTF	TGCGCCAGCAGCCGGCAGGGGGCGGACTATGGCTACACCTTC